This T cell receptor beta chain was captured in a study of cytomegalovirus exposure and HLA in healthy donors (dated by TCRdb to 2016 to 2017). Study-wide context: In an earlier analysis of around 540 of the donors, 250 to 300 Gb of sequence data and 90 million to 120 million unique TCR beta sequences from approximately 180 million T cells were reported. Rather than drawing on any new phenotypic data, the later analysis identified candidate immune exposures from TCR beta sequences and the way those sequences occurred across donors. An earlier analysis of around 580 of the donors used high-throughput TCR beta sequencing to judge whether each TCR beta V gene segment behaved as functional or pseudogenic. To predict cytomegalovirus infection status, the study brought together high-throughput TCR immunosequencing, statistical association of individual TCRs with disease status, and machine learning. A later analysis re-analyzed previously published TCR beta repertoires from roughly 630 donors and added high-resolution HLA genotyping to study TCR occurrence patterns. Besides the first cohort of 666 subjects, a separate validation cohort made up of roughly 120 different subjects was used. Donor age, sex, ethnicity and CMV serostatus were compiled together with the repertoire data. The study aimed to test whether cataloging public T cell receptors could reveal signatures of past pathogen exposure. All discovery cohort repertoires had been generated on a single sequencing platform. The number of typed donors differed by locus: about 620-630 for A, B, C, DRB1 and DQB1; 522 for DQA1; about 600 for DPA1; and roughly 450 for DPB1. Among under 450 genotyped donors of the cohort, an average of 235,054 unique TCR beta nucleotide sequences were sequenced per donor, about a sixth of them non-productive. A later genetic analysis used genome-wide SNP genotypes for about 65% of the 666 donors, treating that subset as a discovery cohort. Because of strong linkage in the cohort, roughly five DR-DQ haplotypes were treated as single units for association and clustering. Roughly 320 gigabases of sequencing data and around 80 million unique TCR sequences made up an early release that covered nearly 650 HLA-typed donors. Of the 398 genotyped donors, approximately 81% were placed in the genetic ancestry cluster associated with self-reported Caucasian donors. The T cell repertoires of 670 or so subjects were profiled by immunosequencing and related to cytomegalovirus serostatus. HLA typing covered class I and class II loci at four-digit resolution.

Receptors were amplified or captured by the immunoSEQ multiplex PCR assay. For the multiplex PCR, a mixture combining 60 forward primers for TCR Vbeta segments and 13 reverse primers for TCR Jbeta segments was used. A multiplex PCR assay on genomic DNA amplified the CDR3 region of rearranged TCR beta genes. Amplified TCR beta libraries were sequenced as 87-base-pair reads on the Illumina HiSeq System. Regarding the original processing steps: In a later analysis, tens of millions of unique TCR beta chains were counted across the 500 to 850 repertoires, and around 11 million of these chains were shared by at least two donors. Raw reads were error-corrected and collapsed into unique sequences with a nearest-neighbor algorithm that merged closely related sequences to remove PCR and sequencing errors. V, D and J gene segments were assigned by aligning CDR3 sequences to IMGT reference sequences. Each retained sequence needed at least a six-nucleotide match to both a V gene segment and a J gene segment. Rearrangements were classified as productive when the CDR3 lacked stop codons and remained in frame with V and J, and all other rearrangements were classified as non-productive. CDR3 was defined according to IMGT convention as the region running from the second conserved V-encoded cysteine to the conserved J-encoded phenylalanine. The earlier analysis of about 620 of the donors excluded sequences that lacked an unambiguous match to a single V gene segment. In an earlier analysis of approximately 500 of the donors, a V segment was called functional when productive rearrangements were above 56.7%, and segregating when the standard deviation between donors exceeded 5%. A statistical classification framework was developed to diagnose cytomegalovirus status using the catalog of TCR beta chain sequences. A later analysis assigned V and J genes by comparing TCR nucleotide sequences with IMGT/GENE-DB human TR gene sequences. The TCRdist pipeline was used in a later analysis to assign CDR3 sequences and most-parsimonious VDJ recombination scenarios. In a later analysis, every TCR beta chain was defined by the combination of its CDR3 amino acid sequence and its V-gene family, and reads without a unique V-gene family were dropped. To address suspected cross-contamination and a sequencing artifact, a later analysis removed over 500 highly shared, low-generation-probability nucleotide sequences. In a later analysis, a clonal expansion index was calculated for each public chain from normalized within-repertoire ranks of inferred template counts. In a later analysis, generation probabilities were computed using a VDJ recombination model fitted to out-of-frame rearrangements, and the results were checked against IGoR. In a later analysis, hypergeometric tests were used to score TCR-TCR, TCR-HLA and TCR-CMV co-occurrence, with a repertoire-size bias correction applied to TCR pairs. A later analysis estimated false discovery rates by permuting HLA or CMV assignments 20 times. A later analysis grouped co-occurring TCRs with DBSCAN, adding TCRdist sequence similarity when clustering within HLA-allele-positive subsets. Co-occurrence clustering excluded repertoires with fewer than 30,000 or more than 120,000 public chains, plus five with anomalous nucleotide sharing. The table was pulled from immuneACCESS by TCRdb, which kept in-frame rearrangements only. Such tables lose some clones; where checked, under half of the loss comes from unresolved V genes, and the rest has no known cause. Clone size and V and J calls were adopted from that table, with D and trimming inferred from the DNA. The sample table shows around 180,000 clones, and roughly 80% are seen once. Around 6.1% of the sample lies in the top ten.

This clone has only one observation. No cognate antigen has been identified for it. No clone much larger than this one lies a single base away; base qualities are absent. Study-wide findings and limitations: In an earlier analysis of 587 of the donors, most TCR beta V segments appeared in productive rearrangements about 87% or about 30% of the time, broadly matching IMGT annotations. The classifier was reported to diagnose cytomegalovirus status with high specificity and sensitivity in both the original and validation cohorts. Presence/absence analyses assumed roughly uniform sequencing depth across donors, an assumption that may not hold. According to a later genetic analysis, donors in an Asian-associated ancestry cluster had fewer N-insertions in productive TCRs than the roughly 700-donor mean. A further reported finding was that TCR beta sequences accurately predicted the HLA-A and HLA-B alleles for most subjects in the first cohort. Across donors, most TCR sequences were observed very rarely, whereas some public TCRs were present in many individuals. Correlated functional status among segregating V segments might reflect linkage disequilibrium, but an unknown experimental factor could not be ruled out. A later analysis reported that several top co-occurrence clusters appeared linked to parvovirus B19, influenza, CMV and Epstein-Barr virus. In a later analysis, most CMV-associated TCR beta chains were found to appear HLA-restricted, with HLA associations seemingly driven largely by CMV exposure. In a later analysis, 16,951 TCR beta sequences were associated with specific HLA alleles at a false discovery rate of 0.05. The 87-base-pair reads could not distinguish some IMGT-functional V segments, including TRBV6-2 and TRBV6-3, so those segments were excluded. A cluster of highly shared sequence variants was judged likely to be a technical artifact of the sequencing pipeline. Fewer than 20 rarely observed V segments, including chromosome 9 orphons, were excluded from the earlier analysis of a few hundred of the donors because counts were too low. The cohort was sequenced for TCR beta chains only, and without alpha or paired-chain data the features that could be detected were limited. In a later analysis, TCR association rates were found to vary across HLA loci, with the most associated TCRs seen for DRB1 alleles and the fewest for HLA-C alleles. A later genetic analysis associated a missense DCLRE1C variant with V-gene and J-gene trimming of TCR beta chains, and an independent cohort replicated the association. For the cohort, immune exposure information was limited to CMV serostatus. Because some donors lacked HLA typing at each locus, the association tests relied only on the typed subset. Three of the identified cytomegalovirus-associated TCR beta chains were confirmed in vitro to be specific for cytomegalovirus antigens. It was suggested by the authors that the approach could potentially be generalized to other disease states and immunological phenotypes. A total of about 150 TCR beta chains were listed by the study as associated with cytomegalovirus. Compared with equally common non-associated chains, HLA-associated TCR beta chains in a later analysis were more clonally expanded and had lower generation probabilities. Strong co-occurrence of HLA alleles, especially DR and DQ, made assigning TCR associations to individual alleles difficult.

Its CDR3 holds 13 amino acids, cysteine through phenylalanine. Of the read, only the CDR3 DNA is kept; its 39 bases are in frame from base 1. CDR1 and CDR2 were assigned from the germline V gene as MNHNS and SASEGT. Cut back by 7 bases and 0 bases, the V and J ends lie 10 bases apart. In total, roughly 670 healthy bone marrow donors made up the cohort. At the time of sampling, every cohort member was nominally healthy, though immune exposures that went unrecorded were likely present. The donor tested CMV seropositive and was one of the 289 seropositive cohort members. A peripheral blood sample was provided by each donor, and peripheral blood mononuclear cells were used for TCR beta sequencing. The Qiagen DNeasy Blood Extraction Kit was used to extract genomic DNA from the blood cell samples.

The TCR was taken from a woman aged 25 to 45 in good health and CMV-seropositive. The specimen was PBMCs. Recombination joined TRBV6-1 with TRBJ2-7; the best D guess is TRBD2, with 5 bases matching. Read as DNA, the sequence is TGTGCCAGCACTGAGCGGAGCTCCTACGAGCAGTACTTC. It encodes CASTERSSYEQYF.